This TCR beta chain was recovered during a study of cytomegalovirus exposure and HLA in healthy donors. General observations from the study: In a later analysis, a missense DCLRE1C variant was linked to TCR beta V- and J-gene trimming.

The PCR contained 60 Vbeta and 13 Jbeta primers. The table came from immunoSEQ multiplex PCR; TCRdb's copy has only in-frame clones and leaves some out. The table lists some 160,000 clones, 81% of them singletons. CDR1 and CDR2 from the germline V gene are MNHEY and SMNVEV (reference sequence). With V trimmed by 5 bases and J by 7 bases, 11 bases remained unmatched. The CDR3 is made up of 15 amino acids. Details on this clone: The antigen is not known.

The source material was PBMCs. The gene calls are TRBV27 and TRBJ1-5; TRBD1 agrees at 7 bases. This receptor was identified in a man aged 45-65 years in good health and CMV-seropositive. The DNA of the CDR3 is TGTGCCAGCAGTCTGACAGGGACGATGAGCCAGCCCCAGCATTTT. It encodes CASSLTGTMSQPQHF.